The sequence of this TCR beta chain was determined in a study of blood T cell repertoires in COVID-19. In the study overall: Sites across the United States, Italy and Spain contributed samples from acute and convalescent COVID-19.

Trimming took off 3 bases at V and 9 bases at J, with 18 bases between the two ends. CDR3 length equals 15 residues. Germline V gives CDR1 MDHEN, CDR2 SYDVKM. Sequenced by immunoSEQ multiplex PCR; TCRdb stores in-frame clones only, minus some. The table lists over 100,000 clones, around 83% of them singletons. This chain uses TRBV28 with TRBJ1-5; no clear D. The clonotype originates from a woman aged 80 or over with active or convalescent COVID-19. Sequenced material: peripheral blood. The CDR3 spells CASSFVREAPAPQHF. Here the CDR3 DNA reads TGTGCCAGCAGTTTTGTACGAGAGGCCCCGGCGCCCCAGCATTTT.